The 23 T cell receptor beta chains in this list originate from one sample, sequenced in a study of cytomegalovirus exposure and HLA in healthy donors (TCRdb year 2017). The receptor library was made with the immunoSEQ multiplex PCR assay. For the multiplex PCR, a mixture combining 60 forward primers for TCR Vbeta segments and 13 reverse primers for TCR Jbeta segments was used. The immuneACCESS repertoire file appears here via TCRdb, limited to in-frame rearrangements. These files lack a portion of the clones; in checked studies, under half of the deficit traces to unresolved V genes, and the cause of the others is not known. The sample profile shows around 150,000 clones; about 64% of them were found once. The ten largest clonotypes hold 2.5% to 3.5% of the sample. Specimen: PBMCs. The receptor source for this set is a woman aged 25 to 39 in good health and CMV-seropositive.

This clone was observed a handful of times. The chain is built from TRBV4-2 and TRBJ2-7, with 9 bases identical to TRBD2. Germline-derived CDR1 and CDR2 are LGHNA and YNFKEQ. The CDR3 loop spans 16 amino acids. The trim removed 0 bases at V and 6 bases at J, leaving 9 bases unmatched. CDR3 nucleotides: TGTGCCAGCAGCCAAGATTTGCGGGCGGGGGGGAGCGAGCAGTACTTC. Translating it yields CASSQDLRAGGSEQYF.

The rearrangement uses TRBV2 and TRBJ1-1, with a tentative D call TRBD1 (5 bases). The V gene's germline CDR1 is SNHLY and CDR2 FYNNEI. V was trimmed by 2 bases and J by 1 base, leaving 11 bases between them. The CDR3 is 15 residues long. This CDR3 reads CASSEWGSGNTEAFF. The CDR3 DNA reads as TGTGCCAGCAGTGAATGGGGCTCGGGGAACACTGAAGCTTTCTTT.

V usage is TRBV7-6 and J usage is TRBJ2-5, with D possibly being TRBD2 (7 bases). The DNA end favors TRBJ2-7, so the J call may be wrong. The germline CDR1 and CDR2 sequences are SGHVS and FNYEAQ. This CDR3 is built from 15 residues. The CDR3 region has the DNA TGTGCCAGCAGCTTAAAGCGGGACACCACCTACGAGCAGTACTTC. It translates to CASSLKRDTTYEQYF.

This chain joins TRBV29-1 and TRBJ2-1; D uncertain. CDR3 length equals 11 residues. V lost 5 bases, J lost 3 bases, and 5 bases lay in between. Germline-derived CDR1 and CDR2 are SQVTM and ANQGSEA. The CDR3 loop is CSVPYYNEQFF. The DNA of the CDR3 is TGCAGCGTTCCTTACTACAATGAGCAGTTCTTC.

On this clone: Because it lacks the conserved phenylalanine or tryptophan at the end, this CDR3 is likely a read error. The chain carries TRBV28 and TRBJ2-4; TRBD1 matches at 9 bases. Per germline, CDR1 MDHEN and CDR2 SYDVKM. The CDR3 is made up of 17 amino acids. V gave up 5 bases and J gave up 0 bases; unmatched junction bases: 8. The CDR3 DNA sequence: TGTGCCAGCAGTCCTAGACAGGGGGTGCTAGCCAAAAACATTCAGTACCTC. The encoded protein is CASSPRQGVLAKNIQYL.

This rearrangement joins TRBV5-1 to TRBJ1-3, with 7 bases that match TRBD1. After removal of 0 bases from V and 4 bases from J, the junction contained 4 bases not matched to a gene. The CDR3 totals 15 residues. CDR1 is SGHRS and CDR2 is YFSETQ in the germline V gene. The CDR3 bases are TGCGCCAGCAGCTTGGAGGGGGCAGGAGGAAACACCATATATTTT. The encoded protein is CASSLEGAGGNTIYF.

This clone was counted between two and nine times. The V call is TRBV27, the J call TRBJ1-5; 11 nucleotides agree with TRBD1. CDR3 length: 15 amino acids. Trimming cost V 3 bases and J 6 bases; bases outside gene matches: 4. Germline assignment: CDR1 MNHEY and CDR2 SMNVEV (reference sequence). The CDR3 DNA sequence: TGTGCCAGCAGTTTGGGGACAGGGGGAAGTCAGCCCCAGCATTTT. Its protein is CASSLGTGGSQPQHF.

CDR3 nucleotide sequence: TGTGCCAGCAGCTTACAGGGGGTGAACACTGAAGCTTTCTTT. Protein: CASSLQGVNTEAFF. The chain couples TRBV5-4 to TRBJ1-1; TRBD1 agrees at 8 bases. Germline V gives CDR1 SGHNT, CDR2 YYREEE (reference sequence). The CDR3 has 14 amino acids. Trimming at V came to 2 bases and at J to 0 bases, leaving 0 bases not matched to a gene.

This rearrangement joins TRBV7-9 to TRBJ2-7, with D perhaps matching TRBD2 (5 bases). V dropped 1 base and J dropped 5 bases, with 18 bases sitting between them. The CDR3 is made up of 16 amino acids. Germline loops: CDR1 SEHNR, CDR2 FQNEAQ (reference sequence). CDR3 sequence reads: CASSLVGGRALHEQYF. The CDR3 DNA sequence: TGTGCCAGCAGCTTAGTTGGAGGCCGGGCCTTGCACGAGCAGTACTTC.

This sequence joins TRBV19 and TRBJ2-4; TRBD2 matches at 15 bases. From germline, CDR1 is LNHDA and CDR2 SQIVND (reference sequence). CDR3 length: 18 amino acids. The trim removed 10 bases at V and 10 bases at J, leaving 20 bases unmatched. The CDR3: CATRRLGTSGGTVGIQYF. The CDR3 DNA reads as TGTGCCACCCGTCGTCTCGGGACTAGCGGGGGGACCGTAGGTATTCAGTACTTC. The full variable domain, rest sourced from reference TRBV19 and TRBJ2-4, is DGGITQSPKYLFRKEGQNVTLSCEQNLNHDAMYWYRQDPGQGLRLIYYSQIVNDFQKGDIAEGYSVSREKKESFPLTVTSAQKNPTAFYLCATRRLGTSGGTVGIQYFGAGTRLSVL.

This clone was detected once. The V and J genes are TRBV14 and TRBJ2-3; D is uncertain. The J call could be wrong; TRBJ1-5 is a better fit for the DNA end. This CDR3 region has 12 residues. From germline, CDR1 is SGHDN and CDR2 FVKESK. The CDR3: CASSQSGDTQHF. The CDR3 bases are TGTGCCAGCAGCCAATCCGGGGATACGCAGCATTTT.

The chain is built from TRBV5-1 and TRBJ2-5; 7 nucleotides match TRBD2. Germline V gives CDR1 SGHRS, CDR2 YFSETQ. V shed 0 bases, J shed 1 base, and the junction held 6 bases outside the gene matches. The CDR3 extends over 16 amino acids. CDR3 protein: CASSLGPASGQETQYF. In DNA form, the CDR3 reads TGCGCCAGCAGCTTGGGTCCCGCTAGCGGCCAAGAGACCCAGTACTTC.

This clone was detected only a few times. This chain's CDR3 is CASTLRTGGETQYF. The CDR3 DNA is TGTGCCAGCACCCTTCGGACAGGCGGAGAGACCCAGTACTTC. The chain has TRBV27 and TRBJ2-5, with TRBD1 matching over 7 bases. CDR1 and CDR2 (germline): MNHEY, SMNVEV (reference sequence). The CDR3 extends over 14 amino acids. The trim removed 7 bases at V and 4 bases at J, leaving 9 bases unmatched.

This clone was recorded a few times. The chain recombines TRBV18 with TRBJ1-2; D might be TRBD1 (5 bases). Germline values: CDR1 KGHSH, CDR2 LQKENI. CDR3 length: 15 amino acids. Trimming took 3 bases from V and 4 from J, leaving 15 bases between them. The CDR3 DNA reads TGTGCCAGCTCACCGGGGCAACATCTATCCTATGGCTACACCTTC. Encoded protein: CASSPGQHLSYGYTF.

The rearrangement joins TRBV29-1 to TRBJ2-7, with TRBD1 identical over 9 bases. V gave up 3 bases and J gave up 12 bases; unmatched junction bases: 3. The CDR3 runs 10 residues. Germline V gene data show CDR1 as SQVTM and CDR2 as ANQGSEA. CDR3: CSVEGQGSYF. In nucleotides, the CDR3 is TGCAGCGTTGAGGGACAGGGTTCGTACTTC.

The chain recombines TRBV5-4 with TRBJ2-1, with TRBD1 matching over 9 bases. Germline V lookup: CDR1 SGHNT, CDR2 YYREEE (reference sequence). The CDR3 length is 15 residues. V gave up 4 bases and J gave up 5 bases; unmatched junction bases: 7. CDR3 loop: CASSLSGTGNNEQFF. The CDR3 DNA reads as TGTGCCAGCAGCCTCTCCGGGACAGGGAACAATGAGCAGTTCTTC.

Worth noting for this clone: The same CDR3 can be traced to other DNA sequences in this sample. The chain's CDR3 is CAWRGRETNYGYTF. The CDR3 region has the DNA TGTGCCTGGAGAGGTAGGGAGACTAACTATGGCTACACCTTC. The chain carries TRBV30 and TRBJ1-2, with no clear D. With 3 bases removed from V and 0 bases from J, the gap between germline ends came to 11 bases. The CDR3 spans 14 residues. The V gene's germline CDR1 is GTSNPN and CDR2 SVGIG (reference sequence).

This chain links TRBV4-1 with TRBJ2-7; 11 positions match TRBD1. There are 16 residues in the CDR3. Germline CDR1 MGHRA, CDR2 YSYEKL. The ends lost 3 bases at V and 2 bases at J; junction bases unmatched: 6. In nucleotides, the CDR3 is TGCGCCAGCAGCCAGGCCCCGGGACAGGGGGCCTACGAGCAGTACTTC. It encodes CASSQAPGQGAYEQYF.

This clone was detected a few times. The chain employs TRBV13 and TRBJ1-2; 7 positions match TRBD1. The CDR3 runs 16 residues. Germline V lookup: CDR1 PRHDT, CDR2 FYEKMQ (reference sequence). Trimming took 1 base from V and 0 from J; bases not matched to a gene: 5. The CDR3 is CASSLARGRANYGYTF. The CDR3 nucleotides are TGTGCCAGCAGCTTAGCAAGGGGGCGGGCTAACTATGGCTACACCTTC. Using reference TRBV13 and TRBJ1-2 for the parts outside the CDR3, the full variable domain is AAGVIQSPRHLIKEKRETATLKCYPIPRHDTVYWYQQGPGQDPQFLISFYEKMQSDKGSIPDRFSAQQFSDYHSELNMSSLELGDSALYFCASSLARGRANYGYTFGSGTRLTVV.

The rearrangement uses TRBV19 and TRBJ1-1, with D uncertain. Germline CDR1 is LNHDA and CDR2 is SQIVND (reference sequence). Trimming shortened V by 5 bases and J by 2 bases, and 9 bases separated the two germline ends. The CDR3 runs 13 residues. The CDR3 loop reads CASSELGNTEAFF. The CDR3 DNA follows: TGTGCCAGTAGTGAGCTAGGCAACACTGAAGCTTTCTTT.

The CDR3 loop reads CASSQGLAGLQETQYF. The CDR3 region has the DNA TGTGCCAGCAGCCAGGGACTAGCGGGCCTTCAAGAGACCCAGTACTTC. The chain is built from TRBV7-6 and TRBJ2-5; 12 positions agree with TRBD2. J was trimmed by 2 bases and V by 5 bases; bases with no gene match: 6. The CDR3 runs to 16 residues. Germline CDR1 is SGHVS and CDR2 is FNYEAQ.

The CDR3 DNA sequence: TGTGCCAGCAGCTTGGGTGGGGCTGGTGATCAGCCCCAGCATTTT. It yields the protein CASSLGGAGDQPQHF. J is TRBJ1-5 and V is TRBV5-4; D may be TRBD1 (5 bases). This CDR3 region has 15 residues. Germline V gene lookup returns CDR1 SGHNT and CDR2 YYREEE (reference sequence). The ends were cut back, 0 bases at V and 5 bases at J, with 12 bases in the middle.

The CDR3 sequence: CASSEADSYQPQHF. CDR3 DNA sequence: TGTGCCAGCAGTGAAGCCGACAGTTATCAGCCCCAGCATTTT. The chain recombines TRBV2 with TRBJ1-5, with D tentatively TRBD1 (5 bases). There are 14 residues in the CDR3. Trimming left V 0 bases short and J 5 bases short, with 8 bases between. Germline lookup yields CDR1 SNHLY and CDR2 FYNNEI.